The 18 T cell receptor beta chains reported below all come from one sample, sequenced in a study of blood T cell repertoires in COVID-19. The repertoire was sequenced with immunoSEQ multiplex PCR; TCRdb's copy has only in-frame clones and lacks some. Here the sample spans around 250,000 clones, approximately 90% being singletons. Sequences were obtained from PBMCs or T cells enriched from blood (not recorded which). These receptor sequences come from a woman in her 30s with acute COVID-19.

This chain connects TRBV4-1 to TRBJ2-3, with D maybe TRBD1 (5 bases). The ends were cut back, 0 bases at V and 2 bases at J, with 15 bases in the middle. The CDR3 has 17 residues. CDR1 is MGHRA and CDR2 is YSYEKL in the germline V gene. CDR3 DNA: TGCGCCAGCAGCCAAGACGTCAGGGTAGGATACACAGATACGCAGTATTTT. Translation gives CASSQDVRVGYTDTQYF.

The J gene is TRBJ2-3, the V gene TRBV10-3; the match to TRBD1 covers 9 bases. J gave up 3 bases and V 1 base, and 11 bases lay outside the gene matches. CDR1 ENHRY and CDR2 SYGVKD come from the germline V gene. CDR3 length equals 18 residues. The CDR3 DNA reads TGTGCCATCAGTGAGTTGAGCTCCGGACAGGGGTATACAGATACGCAGTATTTT. Translated, it gives CAISELSSGQGYTDTQYF.

CDR3 coding DNA: TGCGCCAGCAGCCAAGATATAAGCGGCACCGGGGAGCTGTTTTTT. Its protein product is CASSQDISGTGELFF. V and J are TRBV4-3 and TRBJ2-2; D perhaps matches TRBD2 (5 bases). CDR3 length equals 15 residues. Germline V lookup: CDR1 LGHNA, CDR2 YSLEER. V lost 0 bases and J lost 4, with 9 bases in between.

The genes are TRBV3-1 (or the pseudogene TRBV3-2) and TRBJ1-1; D unresolved. The germline gives CDR1 LGHDT, CDR2 YNNKEL (reference sequence). This CDR3 comprises 15 residues. Deletions cut 1 base from V and 6 bases from J, with 15 bases between. The CDR3 DNA reads as TGTGCCAGCAGCCAAGCTCTTATCGGAGGCGCTGAAGCTTTCTTT. Amino acids: CASSQALIGGAEAFF.

The chain is built from TRBV19 and TRBJ2-1; D unresolved. The CDR3 is made up of 13 amino acids. Germline V gene data show CDR1 as LNHDA and CDR2 as SQIVND (reference sequence). The ends were cut back, 0 bases at V and 3 bases at J, with 3 bases in the middle. CDR3 sequence reads: CASSIELYNEQFF. The DNA of the CDR3 is TGTGCCAGTAGTATAGAACTCTACAATGAGCAGTTCTTC.

The chain carries TRBV10-2 and TRBJ1-1; 7 bases map to TRBD1. J was trimmed by 5 bases and V by 7 bases; bases with no gene match: 7. Germline V gene data show CDR1 as WSHSY and CDR2 as SAAADI. The CDR3 loop spans 13 amino acids. CDR3 region: CASTDRRGTEAFF. The CDR3 bases are TGCGCCAGCACGGACAGGAGAGGTACTGAAGCTTTCTTT.

V is TRBV6-1 and J is TRBJ2-7; TRBD2 aligns across 8 bases. The CDR3 runs to 15 residues. CDR1 is MNHNS, CDR2 SASEGT, per germline. V dropped 1 base and J dropped 4; count of bases not matched to a gene: 6. CDR3 nucleotide sequence: TGTGCCAGCAGTGAAGTAACGGGAGGGTCTTACGAGCAGTACTTC. Protein product: CASSEVTGGSYEQYF.

This rearrangement joins TRBV7-2 to TRBJ2-6; possibly TRBD2 for D (6 bases). The germline V gene has CDR1 SGHTA and CDR2 FQGNSA. V shed 1 base and J shed 4 bases, with 17 bases lying between them. The CDR3 totals 18 residues. The CDR3 region is CASSLVMVGAGGANVLTF. In nucleotides, the CDR3 is TGTGCCAGCAGCTTAGTGATGGTTGGGGCGGGAGGGGCCAACGTCCTGACTTTC.

The chain carries TRBV6-6 and TRBJ2-7; 8 bases line up with TRBD2. CDR3 length equals 13 residues. V was pared by 8 bases and J by 7 bases, with 10 bases of the junction left unmatched. The germline CDR1 and CDR2 sequences are MNHNY and SVGAGI (reference sequence). The DNA of the CDR3 is TGTGCCAGCGGTAGCGGGACGGCTTTGGAGCAGTACTTC. Protein sequence: CASGSGTALEQYF.

The CDR3 DNA is TGTGCCAGCAGTTTCGCCCAGGGCTATGGCTACACCTTC. Protein: CASSFAQGYGYTF. The chain has TRBV6-5 and TRBJ1-2; maybe TRBD1 (5 bases). This CDR3 comprises 13 residues. The germline V gene has CDR1 MNHEY and CDR2 SVGAGI. Trimming cost V 4 bases and J 4 bases, with 10 bases left between them.

This clone was seen a handful of times. CDR3 sequence: CAIQSSGSPLHF. The CDR3 coding sequence is TGTGCCATTCAAAGCTCGGGGTCACCCCTCCACTTT. The gene calls are TRBV10-3 and TRBJ1-6; D is unresolved. The CDR3 has 12 amino acids. V lost 9 bases to trimming and J lost 10 bases, with 13 bases between them. Germline V gene data show CDR1 as ENHRY and CDR2 as SYGVKD.

The gene calls are TRBV7-9 and TRBJ2-3; a weak D match, TRBD1 (5 bases). Trimming removed 5 bases at V and 1 base at J, with 10 bases between. This CDR3 region has 14 residues. Germline values: CDR1 SEHNR, CDR2 FQNEAQ (reference sequence). This CDR3 is CASSTTAGTDTQYF. The CDR3 DNA sequence: TGTGCCAGCAGCACGACAGCTGGCACAGATACGCAGTATTTT.

V usage is TRBV24-1 and J usage is TRBJ1-5, with 7 bases fitting TRBD1. This CDR3 region has 15 residues. Germline loops: CDR1 KGHDR, CDR2 SFDVKD. V lost 3 bases to trimming and J lost 0 bases; unmatched junction nucleotides: 1. The CDR3 is CATSDGTASNQPQHF. The CDR3, as DNA: TGTGCCACCAGTGATGGGACAGCTAGCAATCAGCCCCAGCATTTT.

The chain couples TRBV29-1 to TRBJ2-1; 9 bases line up with TRBD2. This CDR3 contains 14 residues. V lost 6 bases, J lost 5 bases, and 8 bases stayed unmatched. Germline V lookup: CDR1 SQVTM, CDR2 ANQGSEA. CDR3 nucleotide sequence: TGCAGCGTGGGAGTTGGACTAGCGAACAATGAGCAGTTCTTC. Translation gives CSVGVGLANNEQFF.

V usage is TRBV3-1 (or the pseudogene TRBV3-2) and J usage is TRBJ2-2; no clear D gene. The CDR3 covers 15 residues. The germline CDR1 and CDR2 sequences are LGHDT and YNNKEL (reference sequence). The V gene lost 1 base and the J gene lost 1 base, with 7 bases spanning the gap. CDR3 in amino acids: CASSQVSGNTGELFF. The DNA for the CDR3 is TGTGCCAGCAGCCAAGTATCAGGGAACACCGGGGAGCTGTTTTTT.

The V and J genes are TRBV6-5 and TRBJ2-1; 11 nucleotides agree with TRBD2. V lost 5 bases to trimming and J lost 7 bases; unmatched junction nucleotides: 7. Germline V lookup: CDR1 MNHEY, CDR2 SVGAGI. The CDR3 covers 15 residues. The CDR3 coding sequence is TGTGCCAGCAGTCCTACTAGCGGGAGAAGAAATGAGCAGTTCTTC. Translating gives CASSPTSGRRNEQFF.

This clone appeared a few times. CDR3: CASSPPGSQGHEQYF. In DNA, the CDR3 is TGTGCCAGCTCACCACCAGGGTCACAGGGACACGAGCAGTACTTC. The chain employs TRBV18 and TRBJ2-7, with D possibly TRBD1 on 6 matching bases. Germline CDR1 is KGHSH and CDR2 is LQKENI. Trimming stripped 0 bases from V and 5 bases from J, with 14 bases between. This CDR3 has 15 residues.

The genes are TRBV25-1 and TRBJ1-3; a weak D match, TRBD1 (5 bases). Per the germline V gene, CDR1 is MGHDK and CDR2 is SYGVNS. V lost 1 base and J 1 base, leaving 8 bases between the germline ends. The CDR3 consists of 15 residues. CDR3 loop: CASSELEGSGNTIYF. The CDR3 nucleotides are TGTGCCAGCAGTGAATTGGAGGGGTCTGGAAACACCATATATTTT.